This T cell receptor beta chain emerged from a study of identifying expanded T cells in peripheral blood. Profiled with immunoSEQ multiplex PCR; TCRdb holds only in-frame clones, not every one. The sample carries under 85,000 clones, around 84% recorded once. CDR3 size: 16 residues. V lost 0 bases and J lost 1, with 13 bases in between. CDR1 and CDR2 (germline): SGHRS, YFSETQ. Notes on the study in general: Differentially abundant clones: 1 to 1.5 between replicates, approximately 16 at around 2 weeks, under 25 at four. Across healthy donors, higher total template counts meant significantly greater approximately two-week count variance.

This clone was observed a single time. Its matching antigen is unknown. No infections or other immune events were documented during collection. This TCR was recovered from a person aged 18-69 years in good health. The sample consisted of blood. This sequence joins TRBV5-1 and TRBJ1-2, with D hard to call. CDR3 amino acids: CASSLGGVPDNYGYTF. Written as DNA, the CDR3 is TGCGCCAGCAGCTTGGGGGGTGTCCCCGATAACTATGGCTACACCTTC.